The 26 T cell receptor beta chains below were found in one sample sequenced in a study of blood T cells in healthy people across ages. Primers used in a second PCR of roughly 6 to 11 cycles were a sample-barcoded 5' primer and a J-beta primer mix. TCRdb ran MiXCR on the 5' RACE reads and lists one entry per CDR3 protein. The repertoire holds about 680,000 distinct CDR3 sequences, with over 45% as singletons. The source material was blood. The receptors were sampled from a woman aged 60-70 years in good health.

The chain links TRBV9 to TRBJ1-1, with 8 bases aligning to TRBD1. With V trimmed by 6 bases and J by 2 bases, 6 bases remained unmatched. The germline V gene has CDR1 SGDLS and CDR2 YYNGEE. The CDR3 totals 14 residues. The CDR3 is CASTQTGANTEAFF. CDR3 in DNA: TGTGCCAGCACTCAGACAGGGGCTAACACTGAAGCTTTCTTT.

V is TRBV7-2 and J is TRBJ2-7, with no clear D. Germline-derived CDR1 and CDR2 are SGHTA and FQGNSA. This CDR3 is built from 14 residues. Trimming shortened V by 2 bases and J by 0 bases, and 8 bases separated the two germline ends. The CDR3 region is CASSLSAASYEQYF. The CDR3 DNA sequence: TGTGCCAGCAGCTTAAGCGCAGCCTCCTACGAGCAGTACTTC.

This chain connects TRBV7-2 to TRBJ1-1; tentatively, D is TRBD1 (6 bases). Trimming took off 3 bases at V and 6 bases at J, with 11 bases between the two ends. The germline CDR1 and CDR2 sequences are SGHTA and FQGNSA. The CDR3 is 13 amino acids. The CDR3 DNA follows: TGTGCCAGCAGCTTCGACAGGCTGGCTGAAGCTTTCTTT. Its protein is CASSFDRLAEAFF.

In regard to this clonotype: A much larger clone differs from this one at a single base, so this may be a read error. This chain joins TRBV7-2 and TRBJ2-1; D is unclear. The germline V gene encodes CDR1 SGHTA and CDR2 FQGNSA. V was trimmed by 5 bases and J by 10 bases, leaving 21 bases between them. CDR3 size: 15 residues. CDR3 amino acids: CASSPRWVAGREQFF. The CDR3 DNA sequence: TGTGCCAGCAGCCCGAGGTGGGTAGCAGGCAGGGAGCAGTTCTTC.

The chain uses TRBV7-2 and TRBJ2-1, with D uncertain. The CDR3 totals 13 residues. Trimming left V 10 bases short and J 2 bases short, with 12 bases between. Germline CDR1 is SGHTA and CDR2 is FQGNSA. The CDR3 DNA reads as TGTGCCACCGCGGTAGCAGCCTACAATGAGCAGTTCTTC. Amino acid sequence: CATAVAAYNEQFF. Together with reference TRBV7-2 and TRBJ2-1, the CDR3 gives the full variable domain: GAGVSQSPSNKVTEKGKDVELRCDPISGHTALYWYRQSLGQGLEFLIYFQGNSAPDKSGLPSDRFSAERTGGSVSTLTIQRTQQEDSAVYLCATAVAAYNEQFFGPGTRLTVL.

The chain has TRBV12-3 or TRBV12-4 and TRBJ2-5; D is unresolved. CDR3 length: 13 amino acids. The V end lost 7 bases, the J end lost 2 bases, and 11 bases lay between the germline ends. The CDR3 DNA follows: TGTGCCAGCACCTTAAGGAGTCAAGAGACCCAGTACTTC. Translation gives CASTLRSQETQYF.

The chain recombines TRBV10-3 with TRBJ1-2, with D possibly being TRBD1 (6 bases). The V end was cut by 7 bases, the J end by 3 bases, with 15 bases between. The V gene's germline CDR1 is ENHRY and CDR2 SYGVKD. This CDR3 contains 14 residues. In nucleotides, the CDR3 is TGTGCCATCACCGACGGGGACATGGACTATGGCTACACCTTC. This encodes CAITDGDMDYGYTF.

The rearrangement links TRBV4-2 to TRBJ2-5, with TRBD1 as a possible D gene (6 bases). Germline V gene lookup returns CDR1 LGHNA and CDR2 YNFKEQ. Between the trimmed V and J ends, which lost 0 bases and 11 bases, there was a span of 16 bases. The CDR3 runs to 14 residues. The CDR3 DNA reads as TGTGCCAGCAGCCAAGATAAGTGGGACAATGAGCAGTACTTC. It is translated as CASSQDKWDNEQYF.

This chain joins TRBV2 and TRBJ2-5, with TRBD2 matching over 13 bases. In germline, CDR1 is SNHLY, CDR2 FYNNEI. V shed 7 bases, J shed 11 bases, and the junction held 10 bases outside the gene matches. The CDR3 length is 14 residues. This CDR3 is CASTEPGTSGTQYF. CDR3 DNA sequence: TGTGCCAGCACCGAGCCAGGGACTAGCGGGACGCAGTACTTC.

In this sample, this clonotype turned up a few times. The rearrangement joins TRBV21-1 to TRBJ2-3; the table's D call of TRBD2 was not tested on the DNA. TRBV21-1 is described as a pseudogene. The CDR3 spans 15 residues. The CDR3 sequence: CASSNTRTCQYTQYF. As DNA, the CDR3 is TGTGCCAGCAGCAATACTAGAACCTGCCAGTATACGCAGTATTTT.

This clonotype was seen ten or more times. This chain uses TRBV18 with TRBJ2-1; TRBD2 aligns across 8 bases. The CDR3 length is 16 residues. Germline V gene data show CDR1 as KGHSH and CDR2 as LQKENI. Trimming removed 2 bases from V and 6 bases from J; junction bases left unmatched: 9. Here the CDR3 reads CASSPGSLAGSNEQFF. The DNA for the CDR3 is TGTGCCAGCTCACCAGGGTCCCTAGCGGGTTCCAATGAGCAGTTCTTC.

On this clonotype itself: One end of the junction does not line up with germline, which may come from a read error. The rearrangement links TRBV27 to TRBJ2-4, with D unclear. This CDR3 has 14 amino acids. Per germline, CDR1 MNHEY and CDR2 SMNVEV (reference sequence). This CDR3 is CASSVSRRGNIQYF. CDR3 nucleotides: TGTGCCAGCAGTGTATCTAGACGAGGAAACATTCAGTACTTC.

This clonotype was seen a single time. This CDR3 is CASSSTLADEQFF. The CDR3 DNA reads as TGTGCCAGCAGCTCGACTCTAGCAGATGAGCAGTTCTTC. The rearrangement uses TRBV11-1 and TRBJ2-1; a possible D gene is TRBD2 (5 bases). Trimming pared 4 bases from V and 8 bases from J, leaving 12 bases between. Germline V lookup: CDR1 SGHAT, CDR2 FQDESV (reference sequence). The CDR3 runs to 13 residues.

V gene TRBV10-3 combines with J gene TRBJ2-7; D call uncertain. V lost 0 bases and J 4 bases, leaving 10 bases between the germline ends. Germline loops: CDR1 ENHRY, CDR2 SYGVKD. This CDR3 spans 14 amino acids. DNA of the CDR3: TGTGCCATCAGTGAGTCCAGTGGCCGGTACGAGCAGTACTTC. Translation gives CAISESSGRYEQYF.

The chain couples TRBV10-3 to TRBJ1-4; 9 bases agree with TRBD1. The germline V gene encodes CDR1 ENHRY and CDR2 SYGVKD. Losses at the gene ends were 5 bases for V and 8 bases for J; bases not matched to a gene: 6. The CDR3 is 14 amino acids. Here the CDR3 reads CAISTGGSGEKLFF. The CDR3 DNA reads TGTGCCATCAGTACAGGGGGCTCGGGGGAAAAACTGTTTTTT.

This clonotype appeared a few times. The chain links TRBV20-1 to TRBJ2-7; TRBD1 aligns across 9 bases. This CDR3 comprises 14 residues. The V segment lost 8 bases and the J segment 4 bases; nucleotides outside the gene matches: 12. Germline-derived CDR1 and CDR2 are DFQATT and SNEGSKA (reference sequence). The chain's CDR3 is CSPIRGDRVYEQYF. CDR3 in DNA: TGCAGTCCAATTCGAGGGGACAGGGTTTACGAGCAGTACTTC.

To note about this clonotype: At one end, the junction sequence differs from germline, possibly due to a read error. The V gene is TRBV4-2, the J gene TRBJ2-1, with TRBD2 matching 7 bases. The V gene's germline CDR1 is LGHNA and CDR2 YNFKEQ. This CDR3 has 16 amino acids. The CDR3 DNA reads TGTGCCGGCAGCCAAGATTGGGCGGGAGCATACAATGAGCAGTTCTTC. It codes for CAGSQDWAGAYNEQFF.

This chain joins TRBV29-1 and TRBJ2-3; the D gene is possibly TRBD2 (5 bases). There are 14 residues in the CDR3. Trimming stripped 4 bases from V and 2 bases from J, with 13 bases between. CDR1 is SQVTM, CDR2 ANQGSEA, per germline. CDR3 amino acids: CSVGGVGATDTQYF. The CDR3 DNA reads as TGCAGCGTTGGTGGTGTGGGAGCCACAGATACGCAGTATTTT.

The chain is built from TRBV6-5 and TRBJ2-5; TRBD1 matches at 10 bases. The CDR3 is 16 residues long. Germline trimming cut 3 bases from V and 11 bases from J; bases unmatched to any gene: 15. Germline-derived CDR1 and CDR2 are MNHEY and SVGAGI. CDR3 residues: CASSYRPGQGTWEQYF. The CDR3 bases are TGTGCCAGCAGTTATAGACCGGGACAGGGGACGTGGGAGCAGTACTTC.

The rearrangement links TRBV15 to TRBJ1-5; tentatively, D is TRBD1 (5 bases). This CDR3 is 15 amino acids long. The V gene lost 0 bases and the J gene lost 5 bases, with 11 bases spanning the gap. From germline, CDR1 is LNHNV and CDR2 YYDKDF (reference sequence). The CDR3 loop is CATSRDKAGYQPQHF. In DNA, the CDR3 is TGTGCCACCAGCAGAGATAAGGCAGGGTATCAGCCCCAGCATTTT.

V and J are TRBV27 and TRBJ2-1, with 9 positions matching TRBD1. The length of the CDR3 is 17 residues. Trimming took 2 bases from V and 3 from J; bases not matched to a gene: 8. Germline CDR1 reads MNHEY; CDR2 reads SMNVEV (reference sequence). CDR3 in amino acids: CASSLSPGTGNYNEQFF. As DNA, the CDR3 is TGTGCCAGCAGTTTAAGCCCCGGGACAGGGAACTACAATGAGCAGTTCTTC.

CDR3 nucleotide sequence: TGTGCCAGCAGCTTAGTGGGGACTAGCGGGCCCCTTCCGGACAATGAGCAGTTCTTC. This encodes CASSLVGTSGPLPDNEQFF. The chain combines TRBV11-2 with TRBJ2-1; 12 bases match TRBD2. This CDR3 is built from 19 residues. The V gene end was trimmed by 1 base and the J gene end by 5 bases; junction bases not matched to a gene: 12. Germline-derived CDR1 and CDR2 are SGHAT and FQNNGV.

The chain couples TRBV4-2 to TRBJ2-4; D possibly corresponds to TRBD1 (6 bases). The CDR3 contains 15 residues. V lost 0 bases, J lost 4 bases, and 10 bases lay in between. Germline V gene sequence: CDR1 LGHNA, CDR2 YNFKEQ. The CDR3 region is CASSQDPGQKNIQYF. CDR3 DNA sequence: TGTGCCAGCAGCCAAGACCCAGGACAGAAAAACATTCAGTACTTC.

V is TRBV18 and J is TRBJ2-7; no clear D. Germline CDR1 KGHSH, CDR2 LQKENI. The CDR3 runs to 12 residues. Trimming removed 6 bases at V and 2 bases at J, with 8 bases between. CDR3 residues: CASSGLTYEQYF. CDR3 bases: TGTGCCAGCTCCGGGCTCACCTACGAGCAGTACTTC.

This chain uses TRBV18 with TRBJ1-2, with D unclear. The CDR3 runs to 14 residues. The V end was cut by 3 bases, the J end by 8 bases, with 16 bases between. CDR1 is KGHSH and CDR2 is LQKENI in the germline V gene. The CDR3 DNA reads as TGTGCCAGCTCACCGTCGGCTGGTACGGAGGGCTACACCTTC. Its protein is CASSPSAGTEGYTF.

The chain couples TRBV7-3 to TRBJ2-3; D perhaps matches TRBD2 (5 bases). Germline CDR1 and CDR2: SGHTA and FQGTGA. V lost 4 bases, J lost 1 base, and 15 bases lay in between. The CDR3 length is 16 residues. The CDR3 DNA reads TGTGCCAGCAGCTCCTCGGAGAGGACTGGCACAGATACGCAGTATTTT. It encodes CASSSSERTGTDTQYF. Looking up the rest from reference TRBV7-3 and TRBJ2-3 gives the full variable domain: GAGVSQTPSNKVTEKGKYVELRCDPISGHTALYWYRQSLGQGPEFLIYFQGTGAADDSGLPNDRFFAVRPEGSVSTLKIQRTERGDSAVYLCASSSSERTGTDTQYFGPGTRLTVL.